This paragraph covers one TCR beta chain sequence. Antigen: not known. These data originate in a study of T cells after yellow fever vaccination. Overall study: Low-cell-number fractions were prepared with SMART-Seq v4 Ultra Low Input.

Study-wide results and limits: Bulk-population clonotypes that are abundant could appear as contaminants in FACS-sorted repertoires. Once the booster was given, most primary-vaccination clones reappeared, at about 97% for CD4 and 88% for CD8. Faster peaking, at day 5 versus 15, marked a secondary response that was weaker.

TCRdb re-called the 5' RACE reads through MiXCR, storing one row per CDR3 protein. Of hundreds of thousands of distinct CDR3 sequences listed, 13% are singletons. V gave up 6 bases and J gave up 9 bases, with 12 bases separating them. Germline CDR1 MDHEN, CDR2 SYDVKM. The CDR3 is 12 amino acids. Sequenced here: PBMCs, sampled on the day of the yellow fever booster vaccination. The J gene is TRBJ2-1, the V gene TRBV28, with D possibly matching TRBD1 (5 bases). This TCR was recovered from a young man who received the YFV17D yellow fever vaccine. The CDR3 protein is CASREQGPEQFF. The CDR3 DNA sequence: TGTGCCAGCAGAGAGCAGGGCCCTGAGCAGTTCTTC.